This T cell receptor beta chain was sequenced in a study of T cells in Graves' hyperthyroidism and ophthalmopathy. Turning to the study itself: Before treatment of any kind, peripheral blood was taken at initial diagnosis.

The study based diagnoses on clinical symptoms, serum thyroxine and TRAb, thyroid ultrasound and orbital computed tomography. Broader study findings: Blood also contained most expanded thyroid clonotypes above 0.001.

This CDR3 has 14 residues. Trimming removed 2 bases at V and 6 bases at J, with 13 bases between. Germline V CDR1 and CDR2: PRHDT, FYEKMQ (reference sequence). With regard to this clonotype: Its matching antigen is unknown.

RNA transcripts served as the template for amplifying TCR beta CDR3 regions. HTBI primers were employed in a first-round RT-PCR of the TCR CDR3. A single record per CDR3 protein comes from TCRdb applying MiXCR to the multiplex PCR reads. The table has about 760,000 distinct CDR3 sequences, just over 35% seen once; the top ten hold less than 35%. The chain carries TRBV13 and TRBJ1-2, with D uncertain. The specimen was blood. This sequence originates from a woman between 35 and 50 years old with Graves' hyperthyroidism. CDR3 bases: TGTGCCAGCAGCTTAAACTCTGGGTTAGATGGCTACACCTTC. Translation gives CASSLNSGLDGYTF.